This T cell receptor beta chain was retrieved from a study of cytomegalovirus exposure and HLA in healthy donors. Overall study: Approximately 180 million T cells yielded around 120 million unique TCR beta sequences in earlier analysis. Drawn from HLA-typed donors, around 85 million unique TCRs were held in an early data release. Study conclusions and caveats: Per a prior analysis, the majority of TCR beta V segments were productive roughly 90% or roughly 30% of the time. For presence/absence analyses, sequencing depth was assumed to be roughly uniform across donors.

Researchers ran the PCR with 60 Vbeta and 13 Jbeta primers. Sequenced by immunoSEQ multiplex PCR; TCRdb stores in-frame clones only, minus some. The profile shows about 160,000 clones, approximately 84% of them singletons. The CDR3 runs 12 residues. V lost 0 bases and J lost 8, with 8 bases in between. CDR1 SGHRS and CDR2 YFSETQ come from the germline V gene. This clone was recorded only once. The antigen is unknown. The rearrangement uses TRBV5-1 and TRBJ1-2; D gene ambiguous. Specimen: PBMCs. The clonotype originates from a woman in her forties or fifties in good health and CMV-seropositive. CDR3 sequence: CASSLEGGGYTF. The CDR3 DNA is TGCGCCAGCAGCTTGGAGGGAGGGGGCTACACCTTC.